This TCR beta chain was profiled in a study of metastatic and nonmetastatic thyroid tumors. Study background: From malignant and benign thyroid patients, repertoires in blood and in tumor or nodule tissue were compared. Study-wide findings and caveats: It was reported that TCR beta diversity was significantly higher in malignant thyroid tumors than benign nodules, in blood and tumor.

As concerns this clone: The antigen is not known. Distinct nucleotide sequences in the sample also encode this CDR3.

This CDR3 spans 14 amino acids. From germline, CDR1 is MNHNS and CDR2 SASEGT. Trimming removed 4 bases from V and 4 bases from J, with 8 bases in between. Until they underwent thyroid surgery, no patient had received any treatment. Under the authors' procedure: A papillary thyroid cancer distant-metastasis classifier was built from CDR3 differences across clinicopathological groups. TCRdb re-called clones from the PCR reads using MiXCR. TCRdb, not the authors, supplied the V and J calls. The sample has about 21,000 clones, around 28% seen once. This receptor was obtained from a female donor with papillary thyroid cancer or a benign thyroid nodule (not recorded which). Some clones in this sample may be carry-over from other donors' samples. The chain couples TRBV6-1 to TRBJ1-6; the D gene is possibly TRBD1 (5 bases). Source material: blood. The CDR3 region is CASSAGPYNSPLHF. The CDR3 region has the DNA TGTGCCAGCAGTGCAGGGCCATATAATTCACCCCTCCACTTT.